This T cell receptor beta chain was recorded in a study of shared clonotypes between healthy human individuals (TCRdb year 2020). Broadly, across the study: A few men and a couple of women, aged 18 to 49 years, made up the cohort. Per donor, three plates each were used for CD4 naive and CD4 memory, two for CD8 naive, and one for CD8 memory. To estimate repertoire size and how much clonotype sharing occurs between individuals, the study deeply sequenced the blood TCR repertoires of five healthy adults. Different laboratories and diverse techniques were used to prepare libraries and sequence TCR repertoires, to increase sequencing depth and limit assay-specific biases. Per donor, leukapheresis produced somewhere between about 0.9 and 10 billion PBMCs. The study at large found these results: Pairwise subsampling led to the expectation that sequencing depth would affect the degree of clonotype sharing among donors. Compared with non-shared clonotypes, the clonotypes found in all four sorted-subset donors had higher generation probabilities. Larger estimated clonotype richness was generally found for naive subsets than for memory subsets. Because the study included a small number of donors, the genetic and exposure-history diversity represented was limited. Even with the large sequencing depth, rarefaction of the sorted-subset datasets indicated that sequencing was incomplete. Sampling was restricted to blood, and TCR repertoires in tissue are likely to differ from TCR repertoires in blood. Sharing across a few donors was observed for about 5% of naive CD4, 3.5% of naive CD8, roughly 2.4% of memory CD4, and roughly 0.43% of memory CD8 clonotypes.

Concerning this clone itself: The antigen it recognizes is unknown. No much larger clone is present one base from it, and per-base qualities are unavailable.

Taken from cysteine to phenylalanine, the CDR3 has 16 residues. The kept DNA is CDR3 alone, 48 bases in frame from the first base. CDR1 and CDR2, per the germline V gene, are SNHLY and FYNNEI. Trimming removed 4 bases from V and 0 bases from J; the gene matches leave 9 bases unexplained. Healthy HIV-negative adults with no recently reported acute infections or vaccinations were included as donors. Only Caucasian adults living in Nashville, Tennessee, USA were represented among the donors. CD8 memory samples combined magnetically selected CD45RO+ cells with CCR7-negative CD45RA+ effector memory (TemRA) cells. Blood was collected by leukapheresis, and PBMCs were isolated by Ficoll-Histopaque density gradient centrifugation and then cryopreserved in liquid nitrogen vapor phase. Analytical flow cytometry was used to check the purity and quantity of every magnetically sorted T cell population. Genomic DNA was isolated from every sorted fraction and measured by UV absorbance on a Nanodrop 2000c.

TCR CDR3 regions were amplified from genomic DNA by multiplex PCR using the deep immunoSEQ assay. Extracted genomic DNA from each cell subset was distributed evenly across all wells of several immunoSEQ 96-well plates, and each plate was treated as a replicate. For sorted subsets, around 200 ng genomic DNA, equal to 30,000 to 35,000 T cell genomes, was loaded into each replicate PCR. The purified libraries were quantified using a Qubit 3.0 fluorometer, sized with a Bioanalyzer 2100, and then quantified again using the KAPA Library Quantification kit. Every immunoSEQ 96-well plate was sequenced on a separate single-read 150-cycle Illumina NextSeq 550 flow cell. The authors' analysis ran thus. Because only junctional sequences without quality scores were contained in the immunoSEQ output, filtering matching that applied to full-length reads could not be performed. Sequences were annotated with PyIR, a Python wrapper for IgBLAST v1.9, and V/J genes and CDR3 were assigned using IMGT germline references. Any read was removed if the V/J assignment was weak (E-value above 1e-6), the CDR3 was missing, or the read contained stop codons, out-of-frame junctions, or ambiguous translated residues. V3J clonotypes were defined as sequences sharing an identical inferred V gene, J gene, and CDR3 amino acid sequence. The percentage overlap between two repertoires was calculated by dividing the number of shared unique clonotypes by the size of the smaller repertoire. Repertoire richness was assessed with RTK rarefaction, the Chao1 estimator, and Recon v2.1 estimates of unobserved clonotypes. OLGA was used to compute generation probabilities for all TCRbeta clonotypes that the gDNA method yielded from a few donors. Imported from immuneACCESS, the table was reduced by TCRdb to in-frame sequences with V and J called. These copies leave out some clones; in studies compared against another copy, an unresolved V gene accounts for under half, and the cause of the remainder is not known. The V and J calls and clone size are taken from that table; D and trimming were inferred from the DNA. The table for this sample lists approximately 710,000 clones; around 91% of them were counted only once. Together, the top ten hold 34% of the sample.

The receptor's source is a man aged 18 to 30 in good health. Some clones in this sample may be carry-over from other donors' samples. The sample consisted of memory CD8+ T cells from PBMCs. Explained via the paper, the cell subset or site label denotes: CD45RO+ cells pooled with CCR7-negative TemRA cells. The chain was built from TRBV2 and TRBJ2-7; 7 junctional bases match TRBD1. This receptor carries the CDR3 CASSGLQGEYSYEQYF. The nucleotides are TGTGCCAGCAGTGGACTCCAGGGGGAGTACTCCTACGAGCAGTACTTC.